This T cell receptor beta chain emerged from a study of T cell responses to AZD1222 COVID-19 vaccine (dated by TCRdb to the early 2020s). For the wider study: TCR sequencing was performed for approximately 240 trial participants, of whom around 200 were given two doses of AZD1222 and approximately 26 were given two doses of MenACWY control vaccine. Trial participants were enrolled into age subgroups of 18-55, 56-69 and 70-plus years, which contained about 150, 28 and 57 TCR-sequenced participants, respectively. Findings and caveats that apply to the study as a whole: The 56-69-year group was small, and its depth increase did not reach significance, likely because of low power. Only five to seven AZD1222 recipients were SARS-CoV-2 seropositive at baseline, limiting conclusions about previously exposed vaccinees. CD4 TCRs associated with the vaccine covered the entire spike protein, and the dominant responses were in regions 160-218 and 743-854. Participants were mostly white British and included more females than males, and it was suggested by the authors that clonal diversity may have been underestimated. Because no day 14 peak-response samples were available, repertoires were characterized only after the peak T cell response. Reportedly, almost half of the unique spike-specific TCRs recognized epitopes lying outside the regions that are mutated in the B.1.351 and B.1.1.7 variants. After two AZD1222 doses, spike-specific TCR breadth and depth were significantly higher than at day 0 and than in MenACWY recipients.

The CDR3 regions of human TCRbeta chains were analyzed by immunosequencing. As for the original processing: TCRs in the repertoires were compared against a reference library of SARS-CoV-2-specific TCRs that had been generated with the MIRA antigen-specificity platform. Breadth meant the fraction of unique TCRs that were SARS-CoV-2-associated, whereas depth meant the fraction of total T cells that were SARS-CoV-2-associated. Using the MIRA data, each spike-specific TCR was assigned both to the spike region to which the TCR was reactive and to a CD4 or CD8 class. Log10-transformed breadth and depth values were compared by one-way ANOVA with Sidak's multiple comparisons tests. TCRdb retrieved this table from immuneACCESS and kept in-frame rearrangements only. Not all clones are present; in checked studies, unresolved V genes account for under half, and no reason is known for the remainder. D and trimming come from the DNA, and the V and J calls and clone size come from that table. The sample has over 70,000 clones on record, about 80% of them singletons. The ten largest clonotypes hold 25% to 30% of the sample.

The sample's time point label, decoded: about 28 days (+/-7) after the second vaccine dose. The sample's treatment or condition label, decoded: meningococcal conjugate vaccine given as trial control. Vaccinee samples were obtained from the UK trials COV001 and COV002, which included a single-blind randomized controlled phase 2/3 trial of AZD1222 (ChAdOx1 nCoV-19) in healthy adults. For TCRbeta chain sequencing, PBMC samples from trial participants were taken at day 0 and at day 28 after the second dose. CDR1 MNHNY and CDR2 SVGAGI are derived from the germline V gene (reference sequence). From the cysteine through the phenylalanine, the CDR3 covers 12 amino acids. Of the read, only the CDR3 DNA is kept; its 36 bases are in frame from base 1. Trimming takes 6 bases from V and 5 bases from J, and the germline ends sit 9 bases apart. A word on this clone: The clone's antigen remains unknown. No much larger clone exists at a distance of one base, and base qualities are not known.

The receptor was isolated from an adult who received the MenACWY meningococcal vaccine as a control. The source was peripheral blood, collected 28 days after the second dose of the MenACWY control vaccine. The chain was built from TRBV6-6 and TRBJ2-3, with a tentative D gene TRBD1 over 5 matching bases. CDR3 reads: CASSPRVDTQYF. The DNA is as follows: TGTGCCAGCAGCCCCAGGGTAGATACGCAGTATTTT.